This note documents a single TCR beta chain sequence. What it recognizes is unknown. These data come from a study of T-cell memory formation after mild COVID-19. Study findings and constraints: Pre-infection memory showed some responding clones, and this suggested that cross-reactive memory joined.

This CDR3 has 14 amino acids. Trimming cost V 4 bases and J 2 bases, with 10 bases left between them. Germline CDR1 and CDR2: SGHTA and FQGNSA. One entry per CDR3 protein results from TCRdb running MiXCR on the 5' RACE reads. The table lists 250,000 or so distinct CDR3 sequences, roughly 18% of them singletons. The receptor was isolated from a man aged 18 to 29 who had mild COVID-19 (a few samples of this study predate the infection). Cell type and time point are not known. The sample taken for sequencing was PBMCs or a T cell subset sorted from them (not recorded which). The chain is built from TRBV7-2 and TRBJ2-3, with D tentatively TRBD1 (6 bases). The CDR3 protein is CASSSRQVTDTQYF. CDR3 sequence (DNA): TGTGCCAGCAGCTCAAGACAGGTCACAGATACGCAGTATTTT.